The source of this T cell receptor (beta chain) is a study of T cell changes during pregnancy in multiple sclerosis. The CDR3 is 13 amino acids. The V gene's germline CDR1 is SQVTM and CDR2 ANQGSEA. V trimming: 4 bases; J trimming: 9 bases; junction bases outside the gene matches: 2. Some clones are missing from TCRdb's copy, which holds only in-frame ones; the method was immunoSEQ multiplex PCR. The table lists under 70,000 clones, around 94% of them singletons. This receptor was taken from a female donor in good health, enrolled as a control in a pregnancy study. This sample comprised peripheral blood, obtained in the third trimester of pregnancy. This chain joins TRBV29-1 and TRBJ2-1, with 14 nucleotides matching TRBD2. Here the CDR3 DNA reads TGCAGCGTTGGGGGACTAGCGGGAGTTGAGCAGTTCTTC. Protein: CSVGGLAGVEQFF.